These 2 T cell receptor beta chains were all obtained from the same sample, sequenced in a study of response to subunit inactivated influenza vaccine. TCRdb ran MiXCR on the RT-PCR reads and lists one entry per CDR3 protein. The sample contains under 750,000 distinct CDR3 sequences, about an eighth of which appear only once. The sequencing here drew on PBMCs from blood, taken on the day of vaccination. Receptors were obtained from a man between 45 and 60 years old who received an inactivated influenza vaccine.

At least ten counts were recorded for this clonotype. The CDR3 DNA reads TGTGCCTGGAGTGTACCCGGACAGAATAACTACGAGCAGTACTTC. This gives the protein CAWSVPGQNNYEQYF. The rearrangement links TRBV30 to TRBJ2-7; D perhaps matches TRBD1 (6 bases). V lost 0 bases to trimming and J lost 3 bases, with 15 bases between them. This CDR3 region has 15 residues. CDR1 and CDR2 from the germline V gene are GTSNPN and SVGIG (reference sequence).

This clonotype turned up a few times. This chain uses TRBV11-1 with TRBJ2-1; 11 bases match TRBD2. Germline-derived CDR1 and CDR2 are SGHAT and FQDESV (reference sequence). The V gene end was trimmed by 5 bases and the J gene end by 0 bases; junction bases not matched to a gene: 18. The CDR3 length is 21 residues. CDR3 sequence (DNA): TGTGCCAGCAGCCTCGAGCGGTGGCTAGCGGGAGGTATCAGCTCCTACAATGAGCAGTTCTTC. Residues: CASSLERWLAGGISSYNEQFF. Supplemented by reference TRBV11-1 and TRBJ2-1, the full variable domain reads EAEVAQSPRYKITEKSQAVAFWCDPISGHATLYWYRQILGQGPELLVQFQDESVVDDSQLPKDRFSAERLKGVDSTLKIQPAELGDSAMYLCASSLERWLAGGISSYNEQFFGPGTRLTVL.